This T cell receptor (beta chain) was sequenced in a study of T-cell memory formation after mild COVID-19. About the research overall: TCR clustering was largely donor specific. Whole-study results and caveats: The study found balanced CD4/CD8 in clones contracting day 15 to 85 and a CD4+ lean in later expanders. Certain responding clones were present in pre-infection memory, suggesting participation of cross-reactive memory.

TCRdb analysed the 5' RACE reads with MiXCR anew, one entry per CDR3 protein. The data show around 340,000 distinct CDR3 sequences, with over 13% seen just once and roughly a fifth held by the top ten. The CDR3 is made up of 14 amino acids. CDR1 SGHVS and CDR2 FQNEAQ come from the germline V gene. The V and J ends lost 0 bases and 4 bases respectively, with 9 bases between them. On this clonotype: Its target is unknown.

The chain links TRBV7-8 to TRBJ1-2; perhaps TRBD1 as D (5 bases). The sequence derives from a man between 18 and 35 years old who had mild COVID-19 (a few samples of this study predate the infection). Cell type and time point are not known. The specimen was PBMCs or a T cell subset sorted from them (not recorded which). The CDR3 region has the DNA TGTGCCAGCAGCTTAGCAGGGGATCGCTATGGCTACACCTTC. Residues: CASSLAGDRYGYTF.